One and the same sample provided the 14 T cell receptor beta chains below, sequenced in a study of T cell changes during pregnancy in multiple sclerosis. Using immunoSEQ multiplex PCR, the repertoire was profiled, and TCRdb retains in-frame clones only, with some absent. The sample lists approximately 88,000 clones, almost 95% seen once, with around 2.7% in the top ten. Sequencing was performed on peripheral blood, taken in the first trimester of pregnancy. All receptors derive from a female donor with multiple sclerosis, enrolled in a pregnancy study.

The rearrangement joins TRBV7-2 to TRBJ2-7; 8 nucleotides match TRBD1. The CDR3 has 13 residues. V lost 5 bases to trimming and J lost 3 bases; unmatched junction nucleotides: 3. Germline values: CDR1 SGHTA, CDR2 FQGNSA. The CDR3 region is CASSSDRGYEQYF. In DNA, the CDR3 is TGTGCCAGCAGCAGCGACAGGGGCTACGAGCAGTACTTC.

The chain is built from TRBV20-1 and TRBJ2-7; a possible D gene is TRBD1 (6 bases). The V end lost 6 bases, the J end lost 6 bases, and 12 bases lay between the germline ends. Germline values: CDR1 DFQATT, CDR2 SNEGSKA (reference sequence). The CDR3 runs 11 residues. The CDR3 reads CSALVGGEQYF. CDR3 coding DNA: TGCAGTGCCCTAGTAGGGGGCGAGCAGTACTTC.

In its sample, this clone was seen once. The CDR3 nucleotides read TGTGCCAGCAGTCCCAGAGGACAGGGCCACACTGAAGCTTTCTTT. Encoded protein: CASSPRGQGHTEAFF. J is TRBJ1-1 and V is TRBV28, with 8 bases fitting TRBD1. CDR3 length: 15 amino acids. CDR1 is MDHEN and CDR2 is SYDVKM in the germline V gene. J gave up 3 bases and V 5 bases, and 8 bases lay outside the gene matches. Full variable domain (outside the CDR3, taken from reference TRBV28 and TRBJ1-1): DVKVTQSSRYLVKRTGEKVFLECVQDMDHENMFWYRQDPGLGLRLIYFSYDVKMKEKGDIPEGYSVSREKKERFSLILESASTNQTSMYLCASSPRGQGHTEAFFGQGTRLTVV.

With regard to this clone: Germline is not matched at one junction end, which may reflect a read error. The rearrangement joins TRBV19 to TRBJ1-2; D unresolved. Germline CDR1 LNHDA, CDR2 SQIVND (reference sequence). The CDR3 is 10 amino acids. The CDR3: CASSNYGYTF. The CDR3 DNA reads as TGTGCCAGCAGTAACTATGGCTACACCTTC.

The CDR3 loop reads CASSSRVGTTNTEAFF. In DNA form, the CDR3 reads TGCGCCAGCAGCTCACGAGTGGGGACTACGAACACTGAAGCTTTCTTT. V usage is TRBV5-1 and J usage is TRBJ1-1; D may be TRBD1 (5 bases). Germline CDR1 is SGHRS and CDR2 is YFSETQ. The germline V and J ends were trimmed by 3 bases and 1 base, with 16 bases remaining between them. The CDR3 is 16 residues long.

Remarks on this clone: The same CDR3 can be traced to other DNA sequences in this sample. The chain recombines TRBV5-1 with TRBJ2-7; a possible D gene is TRBD2 (6 bases). Trimming pared 0 bases from V and 4 bases from J, leaving 11 bases between. The CDR3 spans 14 residues. Germline V gene sequence: CDR1 SGHRS, CDR2 YFSETQ. The CDR3 region is CASSLAGGAYEQYF. The CDR3 DNA is TGCGCCAGCAGCTTGGCAGGAGGGGCATACGAGCAGTACTTC. The whole variable domain, filled in from reference TRBV5-1 and TRBJ2-7, reads KAGVTQTPRYLIKTRGQQVTLSCSPISGHRSVSWYQQTPGQGLQFLFEYFSETQRNKGNFPGRFSGRQFSNSRSEMNVSTLELGDSALYLCASSLAGGAYEQYFGPGTRLTVT.

This clone came up a few times. The J gene is TRBJ2-7, the V gene TRBV27, with 9 bases fitting TRBD2. After removal of 6 bases from V and 0 bases from J, the junction contained 6 bases not matched to a gene. Per germline, CDR1 MNHEY and CDR2 SMNVEV (reference sequence). The length of the CDR3 is 15 residues. The CDR3 loop is CASSGLGLASYEQYF. The CDR3 nucleotides are TGTGCCAGCAGCGGGCTGGGACTAGCCTCCTACGAGCAGTACTTC.

The rearrangement links TRBV5-4 to TRBJ1-1; 8 nucleotides match TRBD1. Germline lookup yields CDR1 SGHNT and CDR2 YYREEE (reference sequence). The CDR3 totals 14 residues. V trimming: 3 bases; J trimming: 3 bases; junction bases outside the gene matches: 4. In DNA, the CDR3 is TGTGCCAGCAGCTCGACAGGGGTTGACACTGAAGCTTTCTTT. This gives the protein CASSSTGVDTEAFF. Together with reference TRBV5-4 and TRBJ1-1, the CDR3 gives the full variable domain: ETGVTQSPTHLIKTRGQQVTLRCSSQSGHNTVSWYQQALGQGPQFIFQYYREEENGRGNFPPRFSGLQFPNYSSELNVNALELDDSALYLCASSSTGVDTEAFFGQGTRLTVV.

The chain carries TRBV9 and TRBJ1-4; D uncertain. The CDR3 is 15 residues long. The V end was cut by 0 bases, the J end by 4 bases, with 10 bases between. In germline, CDR1 is SGDLS, CDR2 YYNGEE. CDR3 DNA sequence: TGTGCCAGCAGCGTAGGGGCAGCTCGTAATGAAAAACTGTTTTTT. This encodes CASSVGAARNEKLFF.

The chain is built from TRBV14 and TRBJ2-1; 8 bases are shared with TRBD2. This CDR3 has 16 amino acids. V lost 0 bases, J lost 1 base, and 2 bases stayed unmatched. Germline lookup yields CDR1 SGHDN and CDR2 FVKESK. This CDR3 is CASSQDIAGSYNEQFF. The DNA of the CDR3 is TGTGCCAGCAGCCAAGATATAGCGGGATCCTACAATGAGCAGTTCTTC.

The chain employs TRBV28 and TRBJ2-3; perhaps TRBD2 as D (5 bases). The CDR3 totals 14 residues. In germline, CDR1 is MDHEN, CDR2 SYDVKM. Trimming cost V 5 bases and J 4 bases, with 13 bases left between them. CDR3 sequence: CASSTTRPADTQYF. CDR3 sequence (DNA): TGTGCCAGCAGTACAACTAGGCCTGCAGATACGCAGTATTTT.

This CDR3 reads CASSLTGKGEKLFF. The CDR3 region has the DNA TGTGCCAGCAGTTTAACTGGAAAGGGGGAAAAACTGTTTTTT. The V gene is TRBV28, the J gene TRBJ1-4; a weak D match, TRBD1 (5 bases). V lost 2 bases and J lost 8, with 12 bases in between. The CDR3 runs 14 residues. Germline lookup yields CDR1 MDHEN and CDR2 SYDVKM.

The V gene is TRBV21-1, the J gene TRBJ1-5; the D call in the table, TRBD1, was not verified against the DNA. TRBV21-1 is a listed pseudogene. This CDR3 is built from 15 residues. The CDR3 is CASSRDRAGDQPQHF. CDR3 sequence (DNA): TGTGCCAGCAGCAGAGACAGGGCCGGGGATCAGCCCCAGCATTTT.

This clone was observed a single time. The V call is TRBV2, the J call TRBJ2-1; 7 bases are a match to TRBD2. The CDR3 has 11 amino acids. Germline-derived CDR1 and CDR2 are SNHLY and FYNNEI. The junction had 5 bases not matched to a gene; V was cut back by 8 bases and J by 10 bases. CDR3: CASVLAIEQFF. DNA for the CDR3: TGTGCCAGCGTACTAGCGATCGAGCAGTTCTTC.